The rows below give T cell receptor beta chains drawn from one sample of a study of T-cell reconstitution after alpha-beta-depleted transplantation in children. Each CDR3 protein gets one entry after TCRdb re-called the PCR reads with MiXCR. The table includes hundreds of thousands of distinct CDR3 sequences, about 10% detected once. The sample consisted of PBMCs from the stem cell graft donor, taken from the stem cell graft. Every receptor here comes from a human donor who donated a stem cell graft to a child with acute myeloid leukemia. The CDR3 runs from the conserved cysteine through the conserved F or W. D genes are given only for firm matches.

TRBV6-2/TRBV6-3 TRBD1 CASSPRGGQGALGLRNNEQFF
TRBV5-1 . CASSFGMRRSQETQYF
TRBV4-2 . CAMGFGRDSSYNEQFF
TRBV29-1 . CSVGAGRSYEQYF
TRBV27 . CASSPRTTPAGEQYF
TRBV9 . CASSPNHNEKLFF
TRBV5-1 . CASSLEGGNEKLFF
TRBV20-1 TRBD1 CSALDRLRGPDNQPQHF
TRBV27 TRBD2 CASSLKGLAAFYEQYF
TRBV25-1 TRBD2 CASSDLTSGRSTDTQYF
TRBV20-1 TRBD1 CSASEGQGKYQPQHF
TRBV18 TRBD2 CASSPIPAGGHEQYF
TRBV10-3 . CAISESGDTTYEQYF
TRBV6-1 . CASSESGLQETQYF
TRBV7-9 TRBD1 CASSRYPGDRVNTEAFF
TRBV20-1 TRBD2 CSASSLAGGNEQFF
TRBV25-1 . CASSESYTNYGYTF
TRBV29-1 TRBD1 CSALDRGRRNIQYF
TRBV12-3/TRBV12-4 TRBD1 CASSASTGGRPEAFF
TRBV20-1 TRBD1 CSAIGGQGARAGELFF
TRBV7-9 TRBD2 CASSPDSGLAPNYEQYF
TRBV19 . CASRGLETQYF
TRBV7-8 . CASSLAWDKLFF
TRBV12-3/TRBV12-4 . CASSLRGNTDTQYF
TRBV20-1 . CSAGPGRVQETQYF
TRBV29-1 . CSGGVVEETQYF
TRBV4-3 TRBD2 CASSQWEGASGRRDNEQFF
TRBV30 . CAWSWVNYGYTF
TRBV25-1 TRBD1 CASRDRVDDPLHF
TRBV5-1 TRBD1 CASSLGTGANSPLHF
TRBV6-5 . CASSYSTQGPQHF
TRBV5-1 . CASSLTEDYEAFF
TRBV9 . CASSVVPAPSEQYF
TRBV6-2/TRBV6-3 . CAITFGRSYNEQFF
TRBV5-1 . CASSLDWGPYEQYF
TRBV6-5 TRBD1 CASSYSSMVDRGRDEQYF
TRBV12-3/TRBV12-4 TRBD2 CASRALAGLGNEQFF
TRBV7-9 TRBD1 CASSYPGQGYNEQFF
TRBV6-1 TRBD2 CASSNPTSASSYNEQFF
TRBV20-1 . CSARGGGTGELFF
TRBV20-1 TRBD2 CSARGLAGGRTGELFF
TRBV18 TRBD1 CASSPADRGVKTQYF
TRBV5-1 TRBD2 CASSLDGTSFDEQFF
TRBV3-1 TRBD2 CASSPRSGTNTDTQYF
TRBV5-5 . CASSSVDTGELFF
TRBV7-9 . CASRGGLKYNEQFF
TRBV9 . CASSVWGSSYNEQFF
TRBV27 TRBD2 CASSSLDGRGSYNEQFF
TRBV6-2/TRBV6-3 . CASGTGGYTF
TRBV20-1 TRBD2 CSAPPGRASTDTQYF
TRBV7-3 . CASSRGVDNSPLHF
TRBV7-2 TRBD1 CASSPRGQMNTEAFF
TRBV20-1 TRBD1 CSAREPPPTGHRGYTF
TRBV7-9 TRBD1 CANSLTSGTGFHEQYF
TRBV20-1 . CSATPRRNTGELFF